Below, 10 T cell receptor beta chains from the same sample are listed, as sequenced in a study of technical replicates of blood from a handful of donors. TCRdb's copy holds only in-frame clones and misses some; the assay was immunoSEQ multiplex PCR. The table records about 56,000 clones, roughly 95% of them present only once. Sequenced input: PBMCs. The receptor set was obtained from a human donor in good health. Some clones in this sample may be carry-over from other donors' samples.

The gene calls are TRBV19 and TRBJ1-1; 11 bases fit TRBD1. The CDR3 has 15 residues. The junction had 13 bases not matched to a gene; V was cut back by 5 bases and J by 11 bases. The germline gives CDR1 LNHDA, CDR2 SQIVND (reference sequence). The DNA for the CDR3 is TGTGCCAGTAGTTCCGGGACAGGGGGTCGGGGGGTTGCTTTCTTT. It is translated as CASSSGTGGRGVAFF. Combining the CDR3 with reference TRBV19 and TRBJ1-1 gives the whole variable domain DGGITQSPKYLFRKEGQNVTLSCEQNLNHDAMYWYRQDPGQGLRLIYYSQIVNDFQKGDIAEGYSVSREKKESFPLTVTSAQKNPTAFYLCASSSGTGGRGVAFFGQGTRLTVV.

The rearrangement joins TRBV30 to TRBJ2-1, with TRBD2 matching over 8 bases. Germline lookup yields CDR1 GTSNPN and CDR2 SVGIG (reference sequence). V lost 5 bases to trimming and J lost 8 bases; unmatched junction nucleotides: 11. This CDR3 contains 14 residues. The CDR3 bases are TGTGCCTGGGGAATAGCGGGAACCTGGGATGAGCAGTTCTTC. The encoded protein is CAWGIAGTWDEQFF.

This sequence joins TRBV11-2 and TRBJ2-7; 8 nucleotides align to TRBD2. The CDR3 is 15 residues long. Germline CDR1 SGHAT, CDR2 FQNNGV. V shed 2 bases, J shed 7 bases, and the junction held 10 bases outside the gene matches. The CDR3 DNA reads TGTGCCAGCAGCTTAACTAGCGGAGGCCCTATGGAGCAGTACTTC. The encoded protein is CASSLTSGGPMEQYF.

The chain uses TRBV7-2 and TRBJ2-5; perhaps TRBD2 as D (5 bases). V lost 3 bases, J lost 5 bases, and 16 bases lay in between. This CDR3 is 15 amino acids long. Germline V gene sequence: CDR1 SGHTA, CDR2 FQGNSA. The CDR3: CASSFGPGYVETQYF. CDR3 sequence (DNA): TGTGCCAGCAGCTTTGGTCCGGGATATGTGGAGACCCAGTACTTC.

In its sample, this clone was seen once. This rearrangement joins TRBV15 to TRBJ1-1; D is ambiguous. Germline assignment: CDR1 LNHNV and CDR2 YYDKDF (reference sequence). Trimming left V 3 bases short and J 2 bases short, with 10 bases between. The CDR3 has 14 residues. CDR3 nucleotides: TGTGCCACCAGCAGGCCCGCGTTCAACACTGAAGCTTTCTTT. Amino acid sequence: CATSRPAFNTEAFF.

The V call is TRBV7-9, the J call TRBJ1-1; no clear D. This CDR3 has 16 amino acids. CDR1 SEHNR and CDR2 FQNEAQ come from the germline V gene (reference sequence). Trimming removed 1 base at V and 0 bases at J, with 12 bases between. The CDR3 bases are TGTGCCAGCAGCTTAGAGTCCTACAGCTTGAACACTGAAGCTTTCTTT. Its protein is CASSLESYSLNTEAFF. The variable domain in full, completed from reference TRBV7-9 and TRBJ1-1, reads DTGVSQNPRHKITKRGQNVTFRCDPISEHNRLYWYRQTLGQGPEFLTYFQNEAQLEKSRLLSDRFSAERPKGSFSTLEIQRTEQGDSAMYLCASSLESYSLNTEAFFGQGTRLTVV.

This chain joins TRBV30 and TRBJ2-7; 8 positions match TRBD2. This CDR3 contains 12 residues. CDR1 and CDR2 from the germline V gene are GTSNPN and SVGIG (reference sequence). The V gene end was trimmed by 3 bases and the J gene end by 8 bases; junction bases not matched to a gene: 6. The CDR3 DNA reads TGTGCCTGGAGCGATCGGGAGGGCCAGCAGTACTTC. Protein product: CAWSDREGQQYF.

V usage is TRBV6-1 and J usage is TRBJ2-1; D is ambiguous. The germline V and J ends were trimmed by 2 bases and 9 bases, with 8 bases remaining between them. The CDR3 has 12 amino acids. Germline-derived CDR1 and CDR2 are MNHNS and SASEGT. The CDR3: CASSEIAGEQFF. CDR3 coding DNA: TGTGCCAGCAGTGAAATAGCCGGTGAGCAGTTCTTC.

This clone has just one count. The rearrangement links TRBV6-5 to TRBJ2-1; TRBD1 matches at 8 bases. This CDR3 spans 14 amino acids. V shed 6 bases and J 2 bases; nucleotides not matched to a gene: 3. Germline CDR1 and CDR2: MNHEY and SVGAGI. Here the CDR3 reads CASSPGGAYNEQFF. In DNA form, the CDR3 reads TGTGCCAGCAGCCCAGGGGGCGCCTACAATGAGCAGTTCTTC.

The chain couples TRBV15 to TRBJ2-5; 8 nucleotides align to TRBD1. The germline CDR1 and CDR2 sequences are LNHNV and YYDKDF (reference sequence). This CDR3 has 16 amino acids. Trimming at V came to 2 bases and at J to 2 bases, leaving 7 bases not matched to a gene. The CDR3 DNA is TGTGCCACCAGCAGACTAGGGACAGGAGGACAAGAGACCCAGTACTTC. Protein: CATSRLGTGGQETQYF.